This TCR beta chain stems from a study of blood T cell repertoires in COVID-19. Study context: COVID-19 samples from acute and convalescent phases originated in the United States, Italy and Spain. PBMCs, B-cell-depleted T cells, or T cells provided the cDNA or gDNA that made up the material.

This CDR3 is 14 amino acids long. V was shortened by 1 base and J by 2 bases, with 10 bases between the two germline ends. The germline gives CDR1 SGHRS, CDR2 YFSETQ. In the authors' methods: Quantification of nucleated cells was approximated via reference gene primer amplification. This table comes from immunoSEQ multiplex PCR, and its TCRdb copy is limited to in-frame clones, with some not included. V and J calls and clone size are as listed in that table; D and trimming were resolved from the DNA. The sample has some 200,000 clones, roughly 84% seen once; the top ten hold around 10%. Sequences were obtained from peripheral blood. This receptor was obtained from a woman older than 75 with acute or convalescent COVID-19. The V gene is TRBV5-1, the J gene TRBJ2-7, with D possibly being TRBD2 (5 bases). The CDR3 is CASSLYRDPYEQYF. DNA for the CDR3: TGCGCCAGCAGCTTGTATCGGGATCCCTACGAGCAGTACTTC.